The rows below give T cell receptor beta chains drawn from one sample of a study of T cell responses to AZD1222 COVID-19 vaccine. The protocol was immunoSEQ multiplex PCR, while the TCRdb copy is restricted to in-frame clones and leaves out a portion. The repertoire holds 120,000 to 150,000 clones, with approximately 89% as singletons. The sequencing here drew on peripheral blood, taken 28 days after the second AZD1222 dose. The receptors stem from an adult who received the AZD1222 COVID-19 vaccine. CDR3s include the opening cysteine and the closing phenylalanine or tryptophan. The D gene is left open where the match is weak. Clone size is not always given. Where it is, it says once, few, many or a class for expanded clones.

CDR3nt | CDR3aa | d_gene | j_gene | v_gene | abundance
TGTGCCAGCAGCGTGTTAGGGACTAGCATCGGGGAGCTGTTTTTT | CASSVLGTSIGELFF | TRBD2 | TRBJ2-2 | TRBV9 | -
TGTGCCAGCAGCCGATTCTTGAGACGATCCGGAATGAACACTGAAGCTTTCTTT | CASSRFLRRSGMNTEAFF | - | TRBJ1-1 | TRBV3-1/TRBV3-2 | -
TGTGCCAGCAGTTATGGATATCGGGGGCAGGATGAGCAGTTCTTC | CASSYGYRGQDEQFF | - | TRBJ2-1 | TRBV5-4 | -
TGTGCTAGTGGTTCCCTGGGCGGGACTGGAAACACCATATATTTT | CASGSLGGTGNTIYF | - | TRBJ1-3 | TRBV12-5 | -
TGTGCCAGCAGCTTAATAGGACAGAACACTGAAGCTTTCTTT | CASSLIGQNTEAFF | - | TRBJ1-1 | TRBV7-3 | -
TGTGCCAGCAGCTTAGGCGGGAGGGCAGTCAATGAGCAGTTCTTC | CASSLGGRAVNEQFF | TRBD2 | TRBJ2-1 | TRBV7-9 | -
TGTGCCAGCAGCCGTTCAGGGGGGCAGCCCCAGCATTTT | CASSRSGGQPQHF | TRBD1 | TRBJ1-5 | TRBV5-6 | -
TGCAGCGGAAACAGGGGGCTCACTGAAGCTTTCTTT | CSGNRGLTEAFF | TRBD1 | TRBJ1-1 | TRBV29-1 | -
TGCGCCAGCAGCTGGGGACAGGGGGCAGATACGCAGTATTTT | CASSWGQGADTQYF | TRBD1 | TRBJ2-3 | TRBV5-1 | -
TGCGCCAGCAGCCAAGAGGGGGGAAGCTACAATGAGCAGTTCTTC | CASSQEGGSYNEQFF | - | TRBJ2-1 | TRBV4-3 | -
TGTGCCAGCAGCTTAGTGGCTAACGGACACAATGAGCAGTTCTTC | CASSLVANGHNEQFF | - | TRBJ2-1 | TRBV11-3 | -
TGTGCCAGCAGCTCCGCCACACCGATGACAGGGGGCGGCGGGGAGCTGTTTTTT | CASSSATPMTGGGGELFF | TRBD1 | TRBJ2-2 | TRBV11-3 | -
TGTGCCAGCAGCCCTTCGACAGGGGTGGGGGAAAAACTGTTTTTT | CASSPSTGVGEKLFF | TRBD1 | TRBJ1-4 | TRBV5-4 | -
TGTGCCAGCAGCCAAGTTTCAGGGAATTACGAGCAGTACTTC | CASSQVSGNYEQYF | - | TRBJ2-7 | TRBV4-2 | -
TGTGCCAGCAGCTTGGACCCCAATCAGCCCCAGCATTTT | CASSLDPNQPQHF | - | TRBJ1-5 | TRBV5-4 | -
TGTGCCAGCAGCGCCCGCCGACCTACAGGCTTGTGGGCCTCCTACGAGCAGTACTTC | CASSARRPTGLWASYEQYF | - | TRBJ2-7 | TRBV5-4 | few
TGTGCCAGCAGTCCCCTCGGGCGGGGGGCAAGCTCCTACGAGCAGTACTTC | CASSPLGRGASSYEQYF | TRBD2 | TRBJ2-7 | TRBV27 | -
TGTGCCAGCAGCCCCAGGGGTGGTTATGGCTACACCTTC | CASSPRGGYGYTF | - | TRBJ1-2 | TRBV5-4 | -
TGTGCCAGCAGTTACGGAGGCTCCGGATACGAGCAGTACTTC | CASSYGGSGYEQYF | - | TRBJ2-7 | TRBV6-5 | -
TGCGCCAGCAGCAGATCTAGCACCCCACGCACAGATACGCAGTATTTT | CASSRSSTPRTDTQYF | - | TRBJ2-3 | TRBV5-1 | -
TGCGCCAGCAGCCGGATGACGGCCGGGACAGGCCAGCGGGAAGTCTACAATGAGCAGTTCTTC | CASSRMTAGTGQREVYNEQFF | - | TRBJ2-1 | TRBV4-1 | -
TGTGCCAGCAGCTTAGATCCCCGTGGCTACACCTTC | CASSLDPRGYTF | - | TRBJ1-2 | TRBV7-2 | -
TGTGCCAGCAGCCAGGTAACTAGTAGCTACAATGAGCAGTTCTTC | CASSQVTSSYNEQFF | - | TRBJ2-1 | TRBV4-2 | -
TGTGCCAGCACCCCCAACTCTGGAAACACCATATATTTT | CASTPNSGNTIYF | - | TRBJ1-3 | TRBV28 | few
TGTGCCAGCTCACCAAATAGACTCCTCCAAGAGACCCAGTACTTC | CASSPNRLLQETQYF | - | TRBJ2-5 | TRBV18 | -
TGTGCCAGCTCACCGGGACTAGCGTCCTACGAGCAGTACTTC | CASSPGLASYEQYF | TRBD2 | TRBJ2-7 | TRBV18 | -
TGTGCCAGCAGCTTAGTTGCCGGGCCCTTATCCTACGAGCAGTACTTC | CASSLVAGPLSYEQYF | - | TRBJ2-7 | TRBV7-2 | once
TGCGCCAGCAGCCGGAGCGGGAATGAGGAAAACATTCAGTACTTC | CASSRSGNEENIQYF | TRBD2 | TRBJ2-4 | TRBV5-1 | -
TGCGCCAGCAGCAGGGACATGAGCTCCTATAATTCACCCCTCCACTTT | CASSRDMSSYNSPLHF | - | TRBJ1-6 | TRBV5-1 | -
TGCGCCAGCAGCCAAGTTACGGGGGTAGGTGAGCAGTTCTTC | CASSQVTGVGEQFF | - | TRBJ2-1 | TRBV4-1 | -
TGTGCCAGCAGCTTAGAAATCGGGCTAGCCTACGAGCAGTACTTC | CASSLEIGLAYEQYF | - | TRBJ2-7 | TRBV11-3 | -
TGTGCCAGCAGCACTAGCGGAGGATTCACAGATACGCAGTATTTT | CASSTSGGFTDTQYF | TRBD2 | TRBJ2-3 | TRBV7-2 | -
TGTGCCAGCCGCCAAACGACGGGGGGCGTTAGGGGCTACACCTTC | CASRQTTGGVRGYTF | - | TRBJ1-2 | TRBV6-5 | -
TGTGCCAGCACCCAAACAGGGGGAATTGGCTACACCTTC | CASTQTGGIGYTF | TRBD1 | TRBJ1-2 | TRBV28 | -
TGCAGCGTCGCAACAGGGTACACCGGGGAGCTGTTTTTT | CSVATGYTGELFF | - | TRBJ2-2 | TRBV29-1 | -
TGTGCCAGCTCACCAAAGACAGGGGCGGGCGAAAACACCATATATTTT | CASSPKTGAGENTIYF | TRBD1 | TRBJ1-3 | TRBV18 | -
TGCGCCAGCCGCTCGCAGGGGAGAAACTATGGCTACACCTTC | CASRSQGRNYGYTF | - | TRBJ1-2 | TRBV4-1 | -
TGTGCCAGCAGTCTGGGACAGGGGTATCACGAGCAGTACTTC | CASSLGQGYHEQYF | TRBD1 | TRBJ2-7 | TRBV5-6 | -
TGTGCCAGCAGTTACCCCCCGGGCGGTACCTACAATGAGCAGTTCTTC | CASSYPPGGTYNEQFF | - | TRBJ2-1 | TRBV6-5 | -
TGTGCCAGCTCACCGACAGGGGGCGAGTACAATGAGCAGTTCTTC | CASSPTGGEYNEQFF | TRBD1 | TRBJ2-1 | TRBV18 | -
TGTGCCAGCAGTGAAAACCCCGGTATGACCGGGGAGCTGTTTTTT | CASSENPGMTGELFF | - | TRBJ2-2 | TRBV2 | once
TGTGCCAGCAGCCTACAAACAGACACTGAAGCTTTCTTT | CASSLQTDTEAFF | - | TRBJ1-1 | TRBV14 | few
TGTGCCAGTAGTTACGGTGTGGCAGGGCTTTCACCCCTCCACTTT | CASSYGVAGLSPLHF | - | TRBJ1-6 | TRBV6-5 | -
TGTGCCAGCAGCTTGGAGATAACGGGGGACGAGCAGTACTTC | CASSLEITGDEQYF | - | TRBJ2-7 | TRBV5-4 | -
TGTGCCAGCTCACCTGGGGAGGCAGGGGATGGCTACACCTTC | CASSPGEAGDGYTF | - | TRBJ1-2 | TRBV18 | -
TGTGCCAGCAGTTTAGGGGGTAGGGCTGAAGCTTTCTTT | CASSLGGRAEAFF | - | TRBJ1-1 | TRBV28 | -
TGTGCCAGCAGCCTACTAGAAGAAGAGACCCAGTACTTC | CASSLLEEETQYF | - | TRBJ2-5 | TRBV4-2 | -
TGTGCCAGCTCACCGGGACAGGTCAAGGACGAGCAGTACTTC | CASSPGQVKDEQYF | TRBD1 | TRBJ2-7 | TRBV18 | -
TGTGCTAGTGGTTCGACTAGCGGGGTCACCGGGGAGCTGTTTTTT | CASGSTSGVTGELFF | TRBD2 | TRBJ2-2 | TRBV12-5 | -
TGTGCCAGCAGCCTCCTCATATCAACAGGGTACGGTGAGACCCAGTACTTC | CASSLLISTGYGETQYF | - | TRBJ2-5 | TRBV7-2 | -
TGTGCCAGCAGTCTCTGGGCGAACACAGATACGCAGTATTTT | CASSLWANTDTQYF | - | TRBJ2-3 | TRBV28 | -
TGTGCCTGGAAGTTTGCAGGGCCGTCTGGAAACACCATATATTTT | CAWKFAGPSGNTIYF | - | TRBJ1-3 | TRBV30 | -
TGTGCCAGCATAGTTGGGAGGGCCTCCTACGAGCAGTACTTC | CASIVGRASYEQYF | - | TRBJ2-7 | TRBV21-1 | -
TGTGCCAGCAGCGTAGGGGTAGGGCCCAACGAGCAGTACTTC | CASSVGVGPNEQYF | - | TRBJ2-7 | TRBV9 | -
TGTGCCAGCAGCTTAGCGGCGCCAAATAGGGGAGATACGCAGTATTTT | CASSLAAPNRGDTQYF | - | TRBJ2-3 | TRBV7-2 | once
TGTGCCAGCAGCTCCATCGGGGGGGAAGTGGTCAATGAGCAGTTCTTC | CASSSIGGEVVNEQFF | TRBD2 | TRBJ2-1 | TRBV7-9 | -
TGTGCCAGCAGCTTAGCGCAGCCCTTCCACCTACAGCGTGAGCAGTTCTTC | CASSLAQPFHLQREQFF | - | TRBJ2-1 | TRBV7-2 | -
TGTGCCAGCAGCTTAGAGGGCCGATCGTCTAACTATGGCTACACCTTC | CASSLEGRSSNYGYTF | - | TRBJ1-2 | TRBV7-2 | -
TGTGCCAGCAGCCCCCCCACGGACAGGCTTTACAATGAGCAGTTCTTC | CASSPPTDRLYNEQFF | TRBD1 | TRBJ2-1 | TRBV28 | -
TGTGCCAGTAGTATGTCAGGGGCACAAGAGACCCAGTACTTC | CASSMSGAQETQYF | - | TRBJ2-5 | TRBV19 | -